This is a list of T cell receptor beta chains from one sample in a study of blood T cell repertoires in COVID-19. Sequenced by immunoSEQ multiplex PCR; TCRdb stores in-frame clones only, minus some. The data show roughly 100,000 clones, around 82% seen once. Sequences were obtained from peripheral blood. These receptors were obtained from a human donor in a cohort sampled during active or convalescent COVID-19. Both conserved end residues are part of each CDR3. The D gene is left open where the match is weak. Expanded clones are given a class, and other clones once, few, many or no size at all.

TRBV11-3	TRBJ2-7	TRBD1	-	CASSGPGQASYEQYF	TGTGCCAGCAGCGGACCGGGACAGGCGTCCTACGAGCAGTACTTC
TRBV5-1	TRBJ1-4	-	-	CASSLRTATNEKLFF	TGCGCCAGCAGCTTGAGGACAGCAACTAATGAAAAACTGTTTTTT
TRBV3-1/TRBV3-2	TRBJ1-1	-	-	CASSRQSTGSTEAFF	TGTGCCAGCAGCCGCCAGTCTACAGGTTCAACTGAAGCTTTCTTT
TRBV5-1	TRBJ2-7	TRBD1	-	CASSQGQGAGEQYF	TGCGCCAGCAGCCAAGGACAGGGGGCTGGGGAGCAGTACTTC
TRBV19	TRBJ2-5	TRBD2	once	CASSLAGLQETQYF	TGTGCCAGTAGCCTAGCGGGGTTACAAGAGACCCAGTACTTC
TRBV7-2	TRBJ1-2	-	once	CASSLDGGAENYGYTF	TGTGCCAGCAGCTTAGATGGAGGGGCTGAAAACTATGGCTACACCTTC
TRBV6-2/TRBV6-3	TRBJ2-7	-	-	CASSYDGGRGYEQYF	TGTGCCAGCAGTTACGACGGCGGTCGTGGGTACGAGCAGTACTTC
TRBV7-2	TRBJ1-3	-	-	CASSPRGSGNTIYF	TGTGCCAGCAGCCCCAGGGGCTCTGGAAACACCATATATTTT
TRBV28	TRBJ2-5	TRBD2	-	CASSFGGGETQYF	TGTGCCAGCAGTTTTGGCGGGGGGGAGACCCAGTACTTC
TRBV5-4	TRBJ1-4	-	-	CASSNSGALNEKLFF	TGTGCCAGCAGCAATTCAGGGGCACTTAATGAAAAACTGTTTTTT
TRBV5-6	TRBJ2-7	-	-	CASSLALVSSYEQYF	TGTGCCAGCAGCTTGGCCCTAGTGAGCTCCTACGAGCAGTACTTC
TRBV5-1	TRBJ1-2	TRBD1	-	CASSLQGYGYTF	TGCGCCAGCAGCTTACAGGGGTATGGCTACACCTTC
TRBV19	TRBJ1-5	TRBD1	once	CASSLGTGHQPQHF	TGTGCCAGTAGTCTGGGGACAGGTCATCAGCCCCAGCATTTT
TRBV7-2	TRBJ2-1	TRBD2	-	CASGSSGGSNEQFF	TGTGCCAGCGGCTCTAGCGGGGGTTCCAATGAGCAGTTCTTC
TRBV12-3/TRBV12-4	TRBJ2-7	-	few	CASSQGFFKYF	TGTGCCAGCAGCCAGGGATTTTTTAAGTACTTC
TRBV28	TRBJ1-2	TRBD1	-	CASSSGGGARNYGYTF	TGTGCCAGCAGTTCAGGGGGCGGCGCTCGAAACTATGGCTACACCTTC
TRBV6-5	TRBJ2-2	TRBD2	-	CASRPSGGHTGELFF	TGTGCCAGCAGACCTAGCGGGGGGCACACCGGGGAGCTGTTTTTT
TRBV24-1	TRBJ2-3	TRBD1	-	CATSDTGTGRSDTQYF	TGTGCCACCAGTGATACCGGGACAGGACGATCGGATACGCAGTATTTT
TRBV3-1/TRBV3-2	TRBJ1-1	TRBD1	once	CASSPQGGTEAFF	TGTGCCAGCAGCCCACAGGGGGGGACTGAAGCTTTCTTT
TRBV28	TRBJ2-3	-	once	CASSLAGSTDTQYF	TGTGCCAGCAGTTTAGCCGGGAGTACAGATACGCAGTATTTT
TRBV7-2	TRBJ2-7	-	-	CASRQQGPYEQYF	TGTGCCAGCAGGCAACAGGGTCCCTACGAGCAGTACTTC
TRBV18	TRBJ1-2	-	-	CASSPFPPGELGNGYTF	TGTGCCAGCTCACCGTTCCCTCCAGGGGAACTAGGAAATGGCTACACCTTC
TRBV12-3/TRBV12-4	TRBJ1-1	-	-	CASNWRGLEAFF	TGTGCCAGCAACTGGCGGGGCCTTGAAGCTTTCTTT
TRBV19	TRBJ2-3	-	-	CASSLPGFDSDTQYF	TGTGCCAGTAGTCTACCGGGTTTCGACTCAGATACGCAGTATTTT
TRBV2	TRBJ2-7	TRBD1	few	CASNPGTGSEQYF	TGTGCCAGCAATCCCGGGACAGGGTCCGAGCAGTACTTC
TRBV20-1	TRBJ2-7	-	-	CSARRAYEQYF	TGCAGTGCTCGCCGAGCCTACGAGCAGTACTTC
TRBV3-1/TRBV3-2	TRBJ1-5	-	-	CASSSGPHIPQHF	TGTGCCAGCAGCTCAGGGCCCCATATTCCCCAGCATTTT
TRBV18	TRBJ1-1	TRBD1	few	CASSPHHRGNTEAFF	TGTGCCAGCTCACCACATCACAGGGGGAACACTGAAGCTTTCTTT
TRBV24-1	TRBJ1-5	TRBD1	-	CATSDLDREPQHF	TGTGCCACCAGTGATTTGGACAGGGAGCCCCAGCATTTT
TRBV6-1	TRBJ2-7	TRBD2	-	CASSEGGIYEQYF	TGTGCCAGCAGTGAGGGGGGGATCTACGAGCAGTACTTC
TRBV28	TRBJ1-4	-	-	CATREATNEKLFF	TGTGCCACCCGGGAGGCCACTAATGAAAAACTGTTTTTT
TRBV5-8	TRBJ2-3	-	-	CASSLTQGSDTQYF	TGTGCCAGCAGCTTGACCCAGGGATCAGATACGCAGTATTTT
TRBV6-6	TRBJ2-3	TRBD2	-	CASSPDGGAGGTQYF	TGTGCCAGCAGCCCGGACGGGGGGGCTGGGGGGACGCAGTATTTT
TRBV29-1	TRBJ2-1	-	-	CSVGPGTYNEQFF	TGCAGCGTTGGGCCAGGGACCTACAATGAGCAGTTCTTC
TRBV9	TRBJ1-1	TRBD1	medium-sized	CASSISRQGWEVTEAFF	TGTGCCAGCAGCATTTCCCGACAGGGCTGGGAGGTAACTGAAGCTTTCTTT
TRBV7-2	TRBJ1-1	-	-	CASSFPGGTEAFF	TGTGCCAGCAGCTTTCCGGGGGGCACTGAAGCTTTCTTT
TRBV7-9	TRBJ1-4	-	once	CASSLGGGAANEKLFF	TGTGCCAGCAGCTTAGGGGGCGGAGCAGCTAATGAAAAACTGTTTTTT
TRBV2	TRBJ1-4	TRBD1	few	CASSHGQGWDEKLFF	TGTGCCAGCAGCCATGGACAGGGTTGGGATGAAAAACTGTTTTTT
TRBV5-1	TRBJ1-4	TRBD1	-	CASSPGQGDEKLFF	TGCGCCAGCAGCCCGGGACAGGGTGACGAAAAACTGTTTTTT
TRBV4-2	TRBJ2-5	TRBD1	-	CASSRQGQETQYF	TGTGCCAGCAGCCGACAGGGGCAAGAGACCCAGTACTTC
TRBV19	TRBJ2-7	TRBD1	-	CASSMTGKGYEQYF	TGTGCCAGTAGTATGACAGGGAAAGGGTACGAGCAGTACTTC
TRBV24-1	TRBJ2-1	-	-	CATSVPGQHYNEQFF	TGTGCCACCAGTGTTCCTGGACAACACTACAATGAGCAGTTCTTC
TRBV7-9	TRBJ2-7	-	-	CASSLTGRIDEQYF	TGTGCCAGCAGCCTGACAGGGAGGATCGACGAGCAGTACTTC
TRBV11-2	TRBJ2-1	-	-	CASSLVQGGYNEQFF	TGTGCCAGCAGCTTAGTCCAGGGTGGCTACAATGAGCAGTTCTTC
TRBV12-3/TRBV12-4	TRBJ1-2	-	once	CASTLGLWYGYTF	TGTGCCAGCACCTTGGGGCTGTGGTATGGCTACACCTTC
TRBV6-4	TRBJ2-3	-	-	CASSDTLGGVGTQYF	TGTGCCAGCAGTGACACCCTCGGAGGGGTGGGTACGCAGTATTTT
TRBV25-1	TRBJ1-4	-	medium-sized	CASSEGGEFEKLFF	TGTGCCAGCAGTGAAGGGGGGGAGTTTGAAAAACTGTTTTTT
TRBV5-1	TRBJ2-7	-	-	CASSSTRGISEQYF	TGCGCCAGCAGCTCCACCCGGGGGATCAGCGAGCAGTACTTC
TRBV7-3	TRBJ1-6	TRBD1	-	CASSLYGTENSPLHF	TGTGCCAGCAGCTTATATGGGACAGAGAATTCACCCCTCCACTTT
TRBV18	TRBJ1-2	-	-	CASSPGGGYGYTF	TGTGCCAGCTCACCAGGGGGAGGCTATGGCTACACCTTC
TRBV23-1	TRBJ1-2	-	-	CASSQSSLWELSYGYTF	TGCGCCAGCAGTCAATCCAGCCTTTGGGAGTTGTCCTATGGCTACACCTTC
TRBV29-1	TRBJ2-5	TRBD1	-	CSATPTGAETQYF	TGCAGCGCCACTCCCACAGGGGCGGAGACCCAGTACTTC
TRBV7-2	TRBJ2-1	TRBD2	-	CASSAGTSGYNEQFF	TGTGCCAGCAGCGCTGGGACTAGCGGATACAATGAGCAGTTCTTC
TRBV11-2	TRBJ1-2	-	-	CASSPDSSNYGYTF	TGTGCCAGCAGCCCGGACAGTTCTAACTATGGCTACACCTTC
TRBV27	TRBJ2-7	TRBD2	-	CASSGGRAYEQYF	TGTGCCAGCAGTGGAGGGAGGGCCTACGAGCAGTACTTC
TRBV5-1	TRBJ1-2	TRBD1	-	CASSLVQGASYGYTF	TGCGCCAGCAGCTTGGTCCAGGGGGCTAGCTATGGCTACACCTTC
TRBV4-1	TRBJ1-2	-	-	CASSPGPGGYTF	TGCGCCAGCAGCCCAGGACCGGGGGGCTACACCTTC
TRBV19	TRBJ1-2	-	-	CASAPREEVFGYTF	TGTGCCAGTGCGCCGAGGGAGGAGGTATTTGGCTACACCTTC